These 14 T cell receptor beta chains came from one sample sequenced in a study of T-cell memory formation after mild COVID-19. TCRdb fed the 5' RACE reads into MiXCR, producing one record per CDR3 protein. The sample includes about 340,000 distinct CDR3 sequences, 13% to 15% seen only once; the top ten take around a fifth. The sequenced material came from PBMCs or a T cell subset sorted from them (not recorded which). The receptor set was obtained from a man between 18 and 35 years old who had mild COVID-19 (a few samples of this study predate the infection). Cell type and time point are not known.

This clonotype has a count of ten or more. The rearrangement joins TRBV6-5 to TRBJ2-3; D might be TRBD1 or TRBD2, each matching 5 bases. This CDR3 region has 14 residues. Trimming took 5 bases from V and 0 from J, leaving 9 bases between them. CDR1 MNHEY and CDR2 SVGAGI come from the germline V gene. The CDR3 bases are TGTGCCAGCAGTCACGGGACCAGCACAGATACGCAGTATTTT. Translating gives CASSHGTSTDTQYF.

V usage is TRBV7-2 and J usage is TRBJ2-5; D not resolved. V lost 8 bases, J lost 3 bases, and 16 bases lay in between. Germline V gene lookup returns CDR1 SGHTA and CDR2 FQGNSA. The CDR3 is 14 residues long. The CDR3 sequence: CASGPAGGEETQYF. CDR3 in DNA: TGTGCCAGCGGTCCAGCAGGTGGGGAAGAGACCCAGTACTTC.

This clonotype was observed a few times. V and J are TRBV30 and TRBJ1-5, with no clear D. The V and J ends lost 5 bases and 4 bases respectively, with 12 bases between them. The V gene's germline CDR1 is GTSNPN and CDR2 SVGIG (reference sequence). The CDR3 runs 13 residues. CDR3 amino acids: CAWGETGNQPQHF. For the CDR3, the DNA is TGTGCCTGGGGAGAGACGGGGAATCAGCCCCAGCATTTT.

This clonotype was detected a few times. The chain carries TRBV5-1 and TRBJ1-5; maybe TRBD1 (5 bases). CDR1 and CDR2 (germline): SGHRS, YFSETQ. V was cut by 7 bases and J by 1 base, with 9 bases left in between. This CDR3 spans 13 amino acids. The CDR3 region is CASGQGSNQPQHF. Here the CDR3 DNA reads TGCGCCAGCGGGCAGGGCAGCAATCAGCCCCAGCATTTT.

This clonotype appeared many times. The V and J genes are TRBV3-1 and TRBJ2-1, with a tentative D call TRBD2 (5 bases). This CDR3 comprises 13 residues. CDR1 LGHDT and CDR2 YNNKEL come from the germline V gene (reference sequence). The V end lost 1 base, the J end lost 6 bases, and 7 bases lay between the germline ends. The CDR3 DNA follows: TGTGCCAGCAGCCAAGCAAGCGGCAATGAGCAGTTCTTC. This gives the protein CASSQASGNEQFF.

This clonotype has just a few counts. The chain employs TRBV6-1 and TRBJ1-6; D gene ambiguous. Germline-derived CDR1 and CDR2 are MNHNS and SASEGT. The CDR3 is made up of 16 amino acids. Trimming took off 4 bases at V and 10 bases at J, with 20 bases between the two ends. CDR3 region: CASSALWSGSESPLHF. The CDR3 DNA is TGTGCCAGCAGTGCCCTTTGGAGCGGGTCAGAGTCACCCCTCCACTTT.

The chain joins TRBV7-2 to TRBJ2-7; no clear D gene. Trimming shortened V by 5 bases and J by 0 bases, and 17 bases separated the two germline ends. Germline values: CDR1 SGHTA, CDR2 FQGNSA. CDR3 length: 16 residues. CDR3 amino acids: CASSLYPGPSSYEQYF. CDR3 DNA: TGTGCCAGCAGCCTTTATCCGGGCCCGAGCTCCTACGAGCAGTACTTC.

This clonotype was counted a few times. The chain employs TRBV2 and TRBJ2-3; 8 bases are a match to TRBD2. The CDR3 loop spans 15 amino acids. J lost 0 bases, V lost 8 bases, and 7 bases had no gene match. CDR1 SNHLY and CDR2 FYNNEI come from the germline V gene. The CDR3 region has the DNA TGTGCCAGCCGCGGGGGGTTCACTAGCACAGATACGCAGTATTTT. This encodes CASRGGFTSTDTQYF. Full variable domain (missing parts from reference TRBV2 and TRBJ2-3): EPEVTQTPSHQVTQMGQEVILRCVPISNHLYFYWYRQILGQKVEFLVSFYNNEISEKSEIFDDQFSVERPDGSNFTLKIRSTKLEDSAMYFCASRGGFTSTDTQYFGPGTRLTVL.

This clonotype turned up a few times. This CDR3 reads CASSRNPWKANYGYTF. As DNA, the CDR3 is TGTGCCAGCAGTCGAAACCCTTGGAAGGCTAACTATGGCTACACCTTC. This chain links TRBV4-2 with TRBJ1-2; the D is unclear. The CDR3 runs 16 residues. CDR1 is LGHNA, CDR2 YNFKEQ, per germline. V was pared by 6 bases and J by 0 bases, with 17 bases between.

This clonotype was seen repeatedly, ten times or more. The CDR3 region is CASSSYGGIQETQYF. Written as DNA, the CDR3 is TGTGCCAGCAGCTCATACGGGGGAATACAAGAGACCCAGTACTTC. V usage is TRBV7-2 and J usage is TRBJ2-5; TRBD2 might be the D (6 bases). Germline values: CDR1 SGHTA, CDR2 FQGNSA. Between the trimmed V and J ends, which lost 4 bases and 2 bases, there was a span of 14 bases. This CDR3 has 15 amino acids.

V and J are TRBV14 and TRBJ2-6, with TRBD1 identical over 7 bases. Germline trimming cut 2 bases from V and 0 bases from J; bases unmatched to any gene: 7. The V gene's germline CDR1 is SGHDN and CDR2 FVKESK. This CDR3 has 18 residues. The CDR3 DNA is TGTGCCAGCAGCCAAATTGGCAGGGGGAACTCTGGGGCCAACGTCCTGACTTTC. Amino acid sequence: CASSQIGRGNSGANVLTF. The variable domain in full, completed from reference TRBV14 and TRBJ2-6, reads EAGVTQFPSHSVIEKGQTVTLRCDPISGHDNLYWYRRVMGKEIKFLLHFVKESKQDESGMPNNRFLAERTGGTYSTLKVQPAELEDSGVYFCASSQIGRGNSGANVLTFGAGSRLTVL.

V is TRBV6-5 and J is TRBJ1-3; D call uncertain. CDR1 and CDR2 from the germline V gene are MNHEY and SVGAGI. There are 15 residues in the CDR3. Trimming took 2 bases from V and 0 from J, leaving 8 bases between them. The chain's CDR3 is CASSYGDLSGNTIYF. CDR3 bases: TGTGCCAGCAGTTACGGCGACCTCTCTGGAAACACCATATATTTT.

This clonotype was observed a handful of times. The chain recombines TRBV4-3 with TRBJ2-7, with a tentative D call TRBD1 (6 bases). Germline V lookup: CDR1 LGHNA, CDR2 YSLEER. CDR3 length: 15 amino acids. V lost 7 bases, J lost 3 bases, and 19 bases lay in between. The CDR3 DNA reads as TGCGCCAGCATCCGCACACACAGGGTCGGCTACGAGCAGTACTTC. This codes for CASIRTHRVGYEQYF.

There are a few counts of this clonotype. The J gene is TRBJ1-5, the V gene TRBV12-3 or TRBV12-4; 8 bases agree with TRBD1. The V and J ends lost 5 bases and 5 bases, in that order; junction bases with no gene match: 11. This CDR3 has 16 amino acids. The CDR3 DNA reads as TGTGCCAGCAGTCCGTCCGGACAGGGACTTTATCAGCCCCAGCATTTT. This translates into CASSPSGQGLYQPQHF.